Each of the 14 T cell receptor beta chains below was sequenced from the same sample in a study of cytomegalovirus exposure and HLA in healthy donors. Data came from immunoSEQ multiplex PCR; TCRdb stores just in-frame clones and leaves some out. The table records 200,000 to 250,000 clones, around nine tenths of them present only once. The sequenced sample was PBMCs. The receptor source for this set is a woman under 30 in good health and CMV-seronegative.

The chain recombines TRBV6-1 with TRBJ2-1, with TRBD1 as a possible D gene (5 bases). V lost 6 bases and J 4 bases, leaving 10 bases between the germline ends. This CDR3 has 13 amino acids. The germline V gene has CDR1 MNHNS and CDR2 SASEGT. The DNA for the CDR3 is TGTGCCAGCAGCAACGACAGATACAATGAGCAGTTCTTC. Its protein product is CASSNDRYNEQFF.

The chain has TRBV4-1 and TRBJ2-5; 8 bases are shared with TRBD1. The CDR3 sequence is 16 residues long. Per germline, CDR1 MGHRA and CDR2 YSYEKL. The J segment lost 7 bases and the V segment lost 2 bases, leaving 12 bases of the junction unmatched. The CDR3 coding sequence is TGCGCCAGCAGCCAACCCACAACACAGGGGGTTGCGACCCAGTACTTC. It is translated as CASSQPTTQGVATQYF.

The CDR3: CASTSTDTEAFF. In DNA, the CDR3 is TGTGCCAGCACATCGACAGACACTGAAGCTTTCTTT. This chain links TRBV9 with TRBJ1-1; D is possibly TRBD1 (5 bases). Germline V gene lookup returns CDR1 SGDLS and CDR2 YYNGEE. This CDR3 contains 12 residues. With 6 bases removed from V and 3 bases from J, the gap between germline ends came to 9 bases. Based on the CDR3 plus reference TRBV9 and TRBJ1-1, the full variable domain is DSGVTQTPKHLITATGQRVTLRCSPRSGDLSVYWYQQSLDQGLQFLIQYYNGEERAKGNILERFSAQQFPDLHSELNLSSLELGDSALYFCASTSTDTEAFFGQGTRLTVV.

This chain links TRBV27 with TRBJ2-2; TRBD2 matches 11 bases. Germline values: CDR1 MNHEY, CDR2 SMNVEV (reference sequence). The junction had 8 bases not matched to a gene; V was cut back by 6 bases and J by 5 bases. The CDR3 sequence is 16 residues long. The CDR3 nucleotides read TGTGCCAGCAGACCCCTAGCGGGAGGACTTACCGGGGAGCTGTTTTTT. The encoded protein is CASRPLAGGLTGELFF.

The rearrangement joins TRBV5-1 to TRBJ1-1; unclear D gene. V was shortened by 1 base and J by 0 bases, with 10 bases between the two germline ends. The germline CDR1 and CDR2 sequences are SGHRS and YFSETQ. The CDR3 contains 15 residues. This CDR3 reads CASSLQVGMNTEAFF. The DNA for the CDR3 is TGCGCCAGCAGCTTGCAGGTAGGCATGAACACTGAAGCTTTCTTT.

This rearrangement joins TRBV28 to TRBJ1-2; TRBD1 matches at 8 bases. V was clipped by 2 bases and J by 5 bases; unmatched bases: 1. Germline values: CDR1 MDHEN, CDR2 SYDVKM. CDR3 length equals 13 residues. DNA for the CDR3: TGTGCCAGCAGTTTAACAGGGGGGTATGGCTACACCTTC. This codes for CASSLTGGYGYTF.

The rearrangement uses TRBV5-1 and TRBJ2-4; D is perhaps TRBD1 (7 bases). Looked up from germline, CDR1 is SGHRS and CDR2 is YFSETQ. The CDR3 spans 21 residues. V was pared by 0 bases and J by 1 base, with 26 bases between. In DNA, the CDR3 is TGCGCCAGCAGCTTGGAGTATTTGCCAGGGGGGTCAAAGGCGGCCAAAAACATTCAGTACTTC. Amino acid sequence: CASSLEYLPGGSKAAKNIQYF.

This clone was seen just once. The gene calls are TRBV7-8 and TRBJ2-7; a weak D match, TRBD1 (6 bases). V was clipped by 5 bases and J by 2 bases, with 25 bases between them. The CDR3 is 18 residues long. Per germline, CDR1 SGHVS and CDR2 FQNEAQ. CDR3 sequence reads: CASSIIKPGQTKTYEQYF. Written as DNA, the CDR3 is TGTGCCAGCAGCATAATAAAGCCGGGACAAACAAAAACCTACGAGCAGTACTTC.

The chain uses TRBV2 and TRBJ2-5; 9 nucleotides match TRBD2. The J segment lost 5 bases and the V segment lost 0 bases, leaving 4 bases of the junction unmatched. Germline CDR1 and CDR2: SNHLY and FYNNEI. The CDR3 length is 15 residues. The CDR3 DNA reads TGTGCCAGCAGTGAAGCTAGCGGGAGTTGGGAGACCCAGTACTTC. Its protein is CASSEASGSWETQYF.

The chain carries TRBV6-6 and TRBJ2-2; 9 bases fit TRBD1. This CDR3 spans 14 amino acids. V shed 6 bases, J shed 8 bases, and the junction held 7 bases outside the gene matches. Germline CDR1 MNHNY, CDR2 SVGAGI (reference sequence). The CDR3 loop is CASRPGTGTGELFF. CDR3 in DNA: TGTGCCAGCAGGCCCGGGACAGGGACGGGGGAGCTGTTTTTT.

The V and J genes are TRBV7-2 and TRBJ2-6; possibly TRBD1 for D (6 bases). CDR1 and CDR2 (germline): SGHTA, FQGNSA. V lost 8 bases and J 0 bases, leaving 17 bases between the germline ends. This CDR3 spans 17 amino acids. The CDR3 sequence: CASRKGVDGSGANVLTF. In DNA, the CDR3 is TGTGCCAGCCGGAAGGGGGTAGATGGCTCTGGGGCCAACGTCCTGACTTTC.

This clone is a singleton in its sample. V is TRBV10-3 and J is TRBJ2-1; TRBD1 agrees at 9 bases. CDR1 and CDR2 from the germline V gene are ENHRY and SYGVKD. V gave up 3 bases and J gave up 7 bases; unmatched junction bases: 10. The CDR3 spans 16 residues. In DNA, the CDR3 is TGTGCCATCAGTGATTCCCAGGACAGGGGTTTTAATGAGCAGTTCTTC. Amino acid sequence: CAISDSQDRGFNEQFF.

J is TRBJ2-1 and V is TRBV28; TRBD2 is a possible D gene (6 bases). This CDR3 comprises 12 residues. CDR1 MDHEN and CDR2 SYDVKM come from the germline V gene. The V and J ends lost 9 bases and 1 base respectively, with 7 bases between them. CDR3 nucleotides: TGTGCCAGTGGGACTTCCTACAATGAGCAGTTCTTC. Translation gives CASGTSYNEQFF.

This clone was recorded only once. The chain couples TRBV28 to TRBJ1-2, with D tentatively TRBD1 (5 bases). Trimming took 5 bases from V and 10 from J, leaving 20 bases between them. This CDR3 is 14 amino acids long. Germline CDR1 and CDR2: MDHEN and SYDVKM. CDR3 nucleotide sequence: TGTGCCAGCAGTCCTCAGACACCGACAGAACTCTACACCTTC. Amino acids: CASSPQTPTELYTF.